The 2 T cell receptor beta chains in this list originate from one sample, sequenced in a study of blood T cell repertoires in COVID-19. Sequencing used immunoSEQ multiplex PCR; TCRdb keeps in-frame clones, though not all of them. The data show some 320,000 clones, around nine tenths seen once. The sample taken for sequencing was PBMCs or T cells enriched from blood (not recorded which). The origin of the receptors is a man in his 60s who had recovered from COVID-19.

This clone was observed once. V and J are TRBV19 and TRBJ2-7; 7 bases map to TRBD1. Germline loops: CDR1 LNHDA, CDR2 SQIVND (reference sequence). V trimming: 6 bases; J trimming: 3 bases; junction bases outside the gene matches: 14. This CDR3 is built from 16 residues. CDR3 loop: CASRHGADRADYEQYF. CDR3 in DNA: TGTGCCAGTAGGCATGGGGCCGACAGGGCCGACTACGAGCAGTACTTC.

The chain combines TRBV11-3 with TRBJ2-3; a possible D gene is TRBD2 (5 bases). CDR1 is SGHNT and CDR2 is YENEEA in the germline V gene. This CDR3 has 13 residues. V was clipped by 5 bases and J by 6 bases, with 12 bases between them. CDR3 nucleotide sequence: TGTGCCAGCAGCCCGGAAACGGGGGATACGCAGTATTTT. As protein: CASSPETGDTQYF.